These 10 T cell receptor beta chains came from one sample sequenced in a study of PD-1 blockade in classical Hodgkin lymphoma. Repertoires were generated with immunoSEQ multiplex PCR, while TCRdb's copy carries only in-frame clones and drops some. The sample contains 110,000 or so clones, about 89% of which appear only once. Every one of the patients relapsed after autologous stem cell transplantation (brentuximab vedotin exposure was variable). This specimen was peripheral blood mononuclear cells (PBMCs), taken before the second cycle of nivolumab. These receptors came from a human donor with classical Hodgkin lymphoma.

J is TRBJ2-7 and V is TRBV6-5, with 11 bases fitting TRBD1. CDR1 is MNHEY, CDR2 SVGAGI, per germline. V trimming: 5 bases; J trimming: 6 bases; junction bases outside the gene matches: 9. The CDR3 spans 15 residues. The CDR3 bases are TGTGCCAGCAGTCCCATCCGGACAGGGGGCATCGAGCAGTACTTC. Protein sequence: CASSPIRTGGIEQYF.

This chain links TRBV25-1 with TRBJ1-4, with D possibly matching TRBD1 (6 bases). The V end was cut by 1 base, the J end by 4 bases, with 7 bases between. CDR3 length: 14 residues. The V gene's germline CDR1 is MGHDK and CDR2 SYGVNS. The CDR3 DNA reads as TGTGCCAGCAGTGAATGGGGGCTTAATGAAAAACTGTTTTTT. Its protein product is CASSEWGLNEKLFF.

V and J are TRBV7-9 and TRBJ1-2; 7 bases fit TRBD1. The CDR3 consists of 12 residues. The germline CDR1 and CDR2 sequences are SEHNR and FQNEAQ (reference sequence). Trimming removed 5 bases from V and 7 bases from J; junction bases left unmatched: 4. This CDR3 reads CASSRTGLGYTF. The CDR3 bases are TGTGCCAGCAGCCGGACAGGTCTTGGCTACACCTTC.

CDR3 nucleotides: TGTGCCAGCAGGGAAGGGAATCAGCCCCAGCATTTT. It encodes CASREGNQPQHF. This sequence joins TRBV6-5 and TRBJ1-5; D gene unclear. Trimming removed 6 bases from V and 4 bases from J, with 7 bases in between. This CDR3 is 12 amino acids long. Germline V gene lookup returns CDR1 MNHEY and CDR2 SVGAGI.

This chain joins TRBV4-2 and TRBJ2-2; TRBD2 agrees at 9 bases. This CDR3 has 16 amino acids. Germline assignment: CDR1 LGHNA and CDR2 YNFKEQ. V gave up 1 base and J gave up 1 base; unmatched junction bases: 1. CDR3 nucleotides: TGTGCCAGCAGCCAAGTGACTAGCGGGAACACCGGGGAGCTGTTTTTT. Translated: CASSQVTSGNTGELFF.

V is TRBV5-1 and J is TRBJ2-1, with D unresolved. This CDR3 is built from 16 residues. Germline CDR1 and CDR2: SGHRS and YFSETQ. Trimming shortened V by 0 bases and J by 7 bases, and 17 bases separated the two germline ends. In DNA form, the CDR3 reads TGCGCCAGCAGCTTGGGCCGTTCACGGAACTATAATGAGCAGTTCTTC. This encodes CASSLGRSRNYNEQFF.

The chain carries TRBV18 and TRBJ2-5; 11 positions agree with TRBD2. CDR1 and CDR2 from the germline V gene are KGHSH and LQKENI. CDR3 length: 15 amino acids. Unmatched junction bases numbered 6, after V lost 6 bases and J lost 3 bases. In DNA form, the CDR3 reads TGTGCCAGCTCGGTCGGGACTAGCGGTAAAGAGACCCAGTACTTC. It yields the protein CASSVGTSGKETQYF. Complete variable domain (other parts from reference TRBV18 and TRBJ2-5): NAGVMQNPRHLVRRRGQEARLRCSPMKGHSHVYWYRQLPEEGLKFMVYLQKENIIDESGMPKERFSAEFPKEGPSILRIQQVVRGDSAAYFCASSVGTSGKETQYFGPGTRLLVL.

The J gene is TRBJ2-3, the V gene TRBV11-2; D perhaps matches TRBD1 (6 bases). CDR3 length equals 19 residues. The V gene's germline CDR1 is SGHAT and CDR2 FQNNGV. Trimming took off 7 bases at V and 0 bases at J, with 26 bases between the two ends. The CDR3 is CASTGLGRDNSHSTDTQYF. For the CDR3, the DNA is TGTGCCAGCACTGGCCTGGGACGGGACAACTCACATAGCACAGATACGCAGTATTTT. The entire variable domain, with the rest obtained from reference TRBV11-2 and TRBJ2-3, is as follows: EAGVAQSPRYKIIEKRQSVAFWCNPISGHATLYWYQQILGQGPKLLIQFQNNGVVDDSQLPKDRFSAERLKGVDSTLKIQPAKLEDSAVYLCASTGLGRDNSHSTDTQYFGPGTRLTVL.

The V and J genes are TRBV27 and TRBJ2-5; TRBD1 matches at 8 bases. The ends lost 5 bases at V and 4 bases at J; junction bases unmatched: 6. Per germline, CDR1 MNHEY and CDR2 SMNVEV (reference sequence). The CDR3 is 14 amino acids. This CDR3 reads CASSHRGERETQYF. CDR3 DNA: TGTGCCAGCAGTCACAGGGGGGAGAGAGAGACCCAGTACTTC.

The chain carries TRBV29-1 and TRBJ1-1; 8 bases fit TRBD1. This CDR3 has 17 residues. CDR1 SQVTM and CDR2 ANQGSEA come from the germline V gene. The V gene end was trimmed by 1 base and the J gene end by 3 bases; junction bases not matched to a gene: 13. CDR3 sequence reads: CSVEVPQGAGADTEAFF. As DNA, the CDR3 is TGCAGCGTTGAAGTCCCTCAGGGGGCTGGTGCGGACACTGAAGCTTTCTTT.